The 30 T cell receptor beta chains listed next were all sequenced from one sample in a study of beta chain features in type 1 diabetes. Study results and caveats: Moderate but significant shortening of TCRB CDR3s was recorded in all four CD4+ subsets from Type 1 diabetes patients.

These receptors' targets are unknown. The whole isolated RNA underwent reverse transcription, so sequencing captured expressed TCRB transcripts. The method was immunoSEQ multiplex PCR; TCRdb's version includes in-frame clones alone and lacks a portion of them. Of 600,000 to 750,000 clones in the sample, roughly 12% are singletons; the top ten hold 0.09% to 0.15%. Sequences were obtained from naive CD4+ T cells from blood. Every receptor here comes from a man aged 30 to 45 with type 1 diabetes.

This clone was counted a few times. The chain employs TRBV27 and TRBJ2-7; 8 positions agree with TRBD1. CDR3 length equals 15 residues. V shed 0 bases, J shed 6 bases, and the junction held 7 bases outside the gene matches. In germline, CDR1 is MNHEY, CDR2 SMNVEV (reference sequence). CDR3 sequence: CASSLSGQGFGEQYF. In DNA, the CDR3 is TGTGCCAGCAGTTTATCTGGACAGGGTTTTGGCGAGCAGTACTTC.

Remarks on this clone: Other nucleotide sequences in the sample specify the same CDR3. The CDR3 loop is CASSSSYEQYF. For the CDR3, the DNA is TGTGCCAGCAGTTCAAGCTACGAGCAGTACTTC. V and J are TRBV11-2 and TRBJ2-7; no clear D gene. The CDR3 has 11 amino acids. The ends were cut back, 6 bases at V and 3 bases at J, with 6 bases in the middle. Germline CDR1 and CDR2: SGHAT and FQNNGV.

The genes are TRBV4-3 and TRBJ2-7, with D unclear. Germline V gene lookup returns CDR1 LGHNA and CDR2 YSLEER. This CDR3 spans 14 amino acids. Trimming left V 2 bases short and J 6 bases short, with 14 bases between. The CDR3 region has the DNA TGCGCCAGCAGCCAATATCCGGAGCGTGGCGAGCAGTACTTC. This encodes CASSQYPERGEQYF.

The chain recombines TRBV7-9 with TRBJ2-3; D is uncertain. This CDR3 comprises 15 residues. V was pared by 1 base and J by 1 base, with 9 bases between. CDR1 and CDR2 (germline): SEHNR, FQNEAQ (reference sequence). CDR3: CASSLDAPGTDTQYF. In DNA, the CDR3 is TGTGCCAGCAGCTTAGACGCCCCGGGCACAGATACGCAGTATTTT.

This chain connects TRBV6-5 to TRBJ1-1; TRBD1 might be the D (5 bases). Trimming took 6 bases from V and 5 from J, leaving 13 bases between them. CDR3 length: 13 amino acids. CDR1 is MNHEY, CDR2 SVGAGI, per germline. CDR3 sequence reads: CASRAQGRTEAFF. CDR3 nucleotide sequence: TGTGCCAGCAGGGCCCAGGGCAGGACTGAAGCTTTCTTT.

Regarding this clone: One end of the junction fails to match germline, which may point to a read error. The chain employs TRBV7-8 and TRBJ1-5; possible D gene TRBD1, 5 bases. The CDR3 has 14 amino acids. From germline, CDR1 is SGHVS and CDR2 FQNEAQ. This chain's CDR3 is CASSLGAGNQPQHF. The DNA of the CDR3 is TGTGCCAGCAGTTTAGGGGCAGGGAATCAGCCCCAGCATTTT.

This clone was seen only a few times. The CDR3, as DNA: TGTGCCAGCAGCCGCGGGGAAACTCGTAGTTGGGGCTACACCTTC. Protein: CASSRGETRSWGYTF. The rearrangement uses TRBV6-5 and TRBJ1-2, with D hard to call. V lost 6 bases, J lost 8 bases, and 22 bases lay in between. Germline CDR1 is MNHEY and CDR2 is SVGAGI. This CDR3 comprises 15 residues.

V is TRBV5-6 and J is TRBJ2-5; D possibly corresponds to TRBD2 (6 bases). Germline V gene lookup returns CDR1 SGHDT and CDR2 YYEEEE. Trimming removed 0 bases at V and 4 bases at J, with 16 bases between. The CDR3 totals 16 residues. CDR3 bases: TGTGCCAGCAGCTTGGAGATCCGGGGGTTCGGAGAGACCCAGTACTTC. It codes for CASSLEIRGFGETQYF.

The chain has TRBV14 and TRBJ2-3; D is unresolved. The V gene lost 1 base and the J gene lost 6 bases, with 11 bases spanning the gap. CDR1 and CDR2 (germline): SGHDN, FVKESK. CDR3 length: 14 amino acids. CDR3 DNA: TGTGCCAGCAGCCAAGGGCAGTTTAGGGATACGCAGTATTTT. The encoded protein is CASSQGQFRDTQYF.

The chain combines TRBV4-3 with TRBJ2-1; 9 positions match TRBD1. V lost 1 base, J lost 8 bases, and 9 bases stayed unmatched. The CDR3 has 16 amino acids. In germline, CDR1 is LGHNA, CDR2 YSLEER. CDR3 amino acids: CASSQAPGQGVHEQFF. The CDR3 bases are TGCGCCAGCAGCCAAGCCCCGGGACAGGGCGTGCATGAGCAGTTCTTC.

This sequence joins TRBV29-1 and TRBJ1-1; D is ambiguous. Between the trimmed V and J ends, which lost 3 bases and 1 base, there was a span of 9 bases. The CDR3 consists of 13 residues. The germline V gene has CDR1 SQVTM and CDR2 ANQGSEA. CDR3 DNA: TGCAGCGTTGAGCGAGACCCGAACACTGAAGCTTTCTTT. Translating gives CSVERDPNTEAFF. The whole variable domain, remainder taken from reference TRBV29-1 and TRBJ1-1, is SAVISQKPSRDICQRGTSLTIQCQVDSQVTMMFWYRQQPGQSLTLIATANQGSEATYESGFVIDKFPISRPNLTFSTLTVSNMSPEDSSIYLCSVERDPNTEAFFGQGTRLTVV.

This clone has only a few counts. The chain links TRBV25-1 to TRBJ1-1; unclear D gene. There are 16 residues in the CDR3. The germline gives CDR1 MGHDK, CDR2 SYGVNS. Trimming shortened V by 3 bases and J by 1 base, and 15 bases separated the two germline ends. In nucleotides, the CDR3 is TGTGCCAGCAGTGACTCCTATCGGGGAGCGAACACTGAAGCTTTCTTT. Protein product: CASSDSYRGANTEAFF.

Only a few counts were recorded for this clone. This chain uses TRBV27 with TRBJ1-2; 9 bases align to TRBD1. J gave up 6 bases and V 6 bases, and 17 bases lay outside the gene matches. Germline lookup yields CDR1 MNHEY and CDR2 SMNVEV (reference sequence). The CDR3 loop spans 17 amino acids. CDR3 protein: CASSFTGTGRPGHGYTF. CDR3 DNA sequence: TGTGCCAGCAGCTTTACCGGGACAGGGCGCCCAGGGCATGGCTACACCTTC.

The DNA for the CDR3 is TGCGCCAGCAGCCAATCTCCGGGGGGAGTCTCTGGGGCCAACGTCCTGACTTTC. Translated: CASSQSPGGVSGANVLTF. The rearrangement uses TRBV4-3 and TRBJ2-6; 7 positions agree with TRBD2. The V gene end was trimmed by 2 bases and the J gene end by 0 bases; junction bases not matched to a gene: 7. The CDR3 spans 18 residues. Germline V CDR1 and CDR2: LGHNA, YSLEER.

This clone occurred once. The chain carries TRBV28 and TRBJ1-2, with a possible D match to TRBD1 (6 bases). The V gene's germline CDR1 is MDHEN and CDR2 SYDVKM. The V end lost 4 bases, the J end lost 8 bases, and 29 bases lay between the germline ends. The CDR3 is 18 residues long. The CDR3 sequence: CASSSAGGALGSRSGYTF. Written as DNA, the CDR3 is TGTGCCAGCAGTTCGGCCGGGGGGGCGCTAGGAAGTCGTTCCGGCTACACCTTC.

Ten or more counts support this clone. The rearrangement uses TRBV7-2 and TRBJ2-1, with D possibly TRBD1 on 5 matching bases. The CDR3 runs to 15 residues. The ends were cut back, 5 bases at V and 6 bases at J, with 17 bases in the middle. Per the germline V gene, CDR1 is SGHTA and CDR2 is FQGNSA. The CDR3 DNA follows: TGTGCCAGCAGCCAACTTTTTCAGGGTATCAATGAGCAGTTCTTC. Translating it yields CASSQLFQGINEQFF.

This clone was observed a handful of times. The chain is built from TRBV28 and TRBJ2-7; D gene ambiguous. V was cut by 2 bases and J by 1 base, with 6 bases left in between. Per germline, CDR1 MDHEN and CDR2 SYDVKM. The CDR3 has 13 residues. The CDR3 DNA follows: TGTGCCAGCAGTTTACCAGCATCCTACGAGCAGTACTTC. Amino acid sequence: CASSLPASYEQYF.

This clone was picked up a small number of times. The chain couples TRBV2 to TRBJ2-7; D might be TRBD1 (5 bases). The CDR3 has 14 amino acids. Germline CDR1 and CDR2: SNHLY and FYNNEI. Deletions cut 7 bases from V and 3 bases from J, with 16 bases between. Here the CDR3 DNA reads TGTGCCAGCAAAGTAAGGACAACCTTCTACGAGCAGTACTTC. Protein: CASKVRTTFYEQYF.

This chain connects TRBV10-3 to TRBJ2-2; 7 nucleotides agree with TRBD1. Per the germline V gene, CDR1 is ENHRY and CDR2 is SYGVKD. V lost 4 bases and J lost 1; bases outside the gene matches: 0. This CDR3 is built from 14 residues. CDR3 in DNA: TGTGCCATCAGTGGGGACAGGAACACCGGGGAGCTGTTTTTT. This translates into CAISGDRNTGELFF.

This clone came up a few times. This sequence joins TRBV29-1 and TRBJ1-5; no definite D call. The V gene lost 5 bases and the J gene lost 4 bases, with 6 bases spanning the gap. The length of the CDR3 is 11 residues. Per the germline V gene, CDR1 is SQVTM and CDR2 is ANQGSEA. This chain's CDR3 is CSVYENQPQHF. In nucleotides, the CDR3 is TGCAGCGTTTACGAGAATCAGCCCCAGCATTTT.

In this sample, this clone turned up a few times. The chain couples TRBV7-3 to TRBJ2-1, with D unclear. The V end lost 1 base, the J end lost 7 bases, and 5 bases lay between the germline ends. Per the germline V gene, CDR1 is SGHTA and CDR2 is FQGTGA. The CDR3 has 12 amino acids. CDR3 in DNA: TGTGCCAGCAGCTTAAGTGAAAATGAGCAGTTCTTC. Its translation is CASSLSENEQFF.

This clone was observed a handful of times. The chain is built from TRBV7-2 and TRBJ2-7; D unresolved. Germline CDR1 is SGHTA and CDR2 is FQGNSA. Trimming took off 0 bases at V and 2 bases at J, with 5 bases between the two ends. CDR3 length: 13 amino acids. The CDR3 spells CASSLARTYEQYF. CDR3 nucleotides: TGTGCCAGCAGCTTAGCTCGGACCTACGAGCAGTACTTC.

The J gene is TRBJ2-1, the V gene TRBV5-1; D possibly matches TRBD1 or TRBD2 (5 bases each). This CDR3 comprises 14 residues. Germline V lookup: CDR1 SGHRS, CDR2 YFSETQ. The ends were cut back, 7 bases at V and 7 bases at J, with 18 bases in the middle. CDR3 in amino acids: CASSGNAGTNEQFF. CDR3 sequence (DNA): TGCGCCAGCTCCGGTAATGCAGGGACGAATGAGCAGTTCTTC.

The V call is TRBV4-3, the J call TRBJ1-6; perhaps TRBD1 as D (6 bases). The CDR3 length is 14 residues. The germline CDR1 and CDR2 sequences are LGHNA and YSLEER. Trimming took off 6 bases at V and 7 bases at J, with 13 bases between the two ends. CDR3 sequence: CASRTQGGNSPLHF. The CDR3 coding sequence is TGCGCCAGCAGGACACAGGGTGGGAATTCACCCCTCCACTTT.

This clone was counted a few times. CDR3 in DNA: TGTGCCAGCAGCTTACGCCTTGGCACAGATACGCAGTATTTT. Protein: CASSLRLGTDTQYF. The chain carries TRBV11-2 and TRBJ2-3; D unresolved. V dropped 2 bases and J dropped 1 base, with 7 bases sitting between them. The CDR3 is 14 residues long. Germline V gene sequence: CDR1 SGHAT, CDR2 FQNNGV.

The chain couples TRBV2 to TRBJ2-3, with TRBD1 matching over 8 bases. The V gene's germline CDR1 is SNHLY and CDR2 FYNNEI. The CDR3 loop spans 14 amino acids. After removal of 7 bases from V and 2 bases from J, the junction contained 5 bases not matched to a gene. CDR3 DNA sequence: TGTGCCAGCATGGGGACAGGATTCACAGATACGCAGTATTTT. Translating gives CASMGTGFTDTQYF.

This clone was seen only a few times. This rearrangement joins TRBV6-6 to TRBJ1-4; TRBD1 agrees at 8 bases. Germline V gene sequence: CDR1 MNHNY, CDR2 SVGAGI (reference sequence). Unmatched junction bases numbered 8, after V lost 6 bases and J lost 8 bases. CDR3 length equals 14 residues. The CDR3 spells CASSDQGAREKLFF. The CDR3 DNA follows: TGTGCCAGCAGCGATCAGGGGGCGCGGGAAAAACTGTTTTTT.

J is TRBJ2-5 and V is TRBV7-9; D not resolved. Trimming removed 5 bases from V and 4 bases from J, with 17 bases in between. This CDR3 is built from 15 residues. CDR1 is SEHNR, CDR2 FQNEAQ, per germline (reference sequence). CDR3 residues: CASSHFEASGETQYF. CDR3 in DNA: TGTGCCAGCAGCCACTTCGAAGCGTCGGGAGAGACCCAGTACTTC.

This clone occurred a few times. The DNA for the CDR3 is TGTGCCAGCAGTTCGAAACGTCCGAGTTGGGGCGAGACCCAGTACTTC. Translating gives CASSSKRPSWGETQYF. The rearrangement links TRBV27 to TRBJ2-5; D possibly corresponds to TRBD1 (5 bases). The CDR3 is 16 amino acids. The germline CDR1 and CDR2 sequences are MNHEY and SMNVEV (reference sequence). Trimming stripped 4 bases from V and 5 bases from J, with 20 bases between.

The V and J genes are TRBV28 and TRBJ2-1, with D uncertain. The CDR3 sequence is 11 residues long. Germline CDR1 is MDHEN and CDR2 is SYDVKM. Trimming removed 5 bases at V and 12 bases at J, with 11 bases between. In DNA form, the CDR3 reads TGTGCCAGCAGTACCCCCCCGGCGCAGTTCTTC. Its translation is CASSTPPAQFF.